The clone carrying this T cell receptor (beta chain) came up a few times. Antigen specificity is unknown. The sample is drawn from a study of T-cell memory formation after mild COVID-19. About the research overall: Clusters were largely donor specific.

The study's findings and limits: A second wave expanding day 15 to 37 was CD4+-biased; contracting clones were balanced.

One entry per CDR3 protein results from TCRdb running MiXCR on the 5' RACE reads. This table has some 54,000 distinct CDR3 sequences, 9.5% appearing once. This CDR3 spans 17 amino acids. Germline assignment: CDR1 LGHNA and CDR2 YSLEER. The V end was cut by 4 bases, the J end by 2 bases, with 18 bases between. Sequenced: PBMCs or a T cell subset sorted from them (not recorded which). The sequence was obtained from a man younger than 35 who had mild COVID-19 (a few samples of this study predate the infection). Cell type and time point are not known. The V call is TRBV4-3, the J call TRBJ2-1, with a tentative D call TRBD2 (5 bases). The CDR3 loop is CASSRGAVARAYNEQFF. DNA for the CDR3: TGCGCCAGCAGCCGGGGAGCTGTTGCTAGGGCCTACAATGAGCAGTTCTTC.